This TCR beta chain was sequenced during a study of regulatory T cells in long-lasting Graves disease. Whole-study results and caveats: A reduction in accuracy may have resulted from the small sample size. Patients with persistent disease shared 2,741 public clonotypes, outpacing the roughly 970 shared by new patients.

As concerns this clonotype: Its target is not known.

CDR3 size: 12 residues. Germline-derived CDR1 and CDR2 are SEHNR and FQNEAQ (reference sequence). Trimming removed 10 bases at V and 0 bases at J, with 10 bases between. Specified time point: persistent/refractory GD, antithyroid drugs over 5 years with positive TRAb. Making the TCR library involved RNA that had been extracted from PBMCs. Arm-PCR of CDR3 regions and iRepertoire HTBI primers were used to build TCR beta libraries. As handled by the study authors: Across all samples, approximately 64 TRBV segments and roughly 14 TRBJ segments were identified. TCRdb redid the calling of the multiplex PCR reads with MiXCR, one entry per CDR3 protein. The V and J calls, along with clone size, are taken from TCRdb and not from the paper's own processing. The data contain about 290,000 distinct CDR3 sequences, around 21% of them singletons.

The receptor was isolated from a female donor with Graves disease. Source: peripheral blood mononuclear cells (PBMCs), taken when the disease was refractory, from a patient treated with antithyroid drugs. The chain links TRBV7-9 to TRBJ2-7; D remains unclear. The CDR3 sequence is CATKGISYEQYF. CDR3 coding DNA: TGTGCCACTAAGGGCATCTCCTACGAGCAGTACTTC.